Listed below are T cell receptor beta chains from one sample, sequenced in a study of response to subunit inactivated influenza vaccine. A single record per CDR3 protein comes from TCRdb applying MiXCR to the RT-PCR reads. The sample shows about 520,000 distinct CDR3 sequences, around 25% of them seen only once. The sequenced sample was CD4+ T cells sorted from PBMCs, obtained 5 days after vaccination. The receptors here all came from a man aged 45-65 years who received an inactivated influenza vaccine. The CDR3 runs from the conserved cysteine through the conserved F or W. Fields, in order: J gene, D gene, V gene, CDR3 length, clone size, CDR3 DNA, CDR3 protein. The D gene is left open where the match is weak. The size field is filled for only some rows; it gives once, few, many or a size class.

TRBJ2-3 - TRBV7-9 11 - TGTGCCCTCCAGGGAGCAGATACGCAGTATTTT CALQGADTQYF
TRBJ2-1 - TRBV7-2 14 - TGTGCCAGCAGCTTAGCGTTTAGCCAGAATGAGCAGTTCTTC CASSLAFSQNEQFF
TRBJ1-3 - TRBV29-1 14 - TGCAGCGCCGCCCGGGACGCCTCTGGAAACACCATATATTTT CSAARDASGNTIYF
TRBJ2-1 TRBD2 TRBV5-1 16 few TGCGCCAGCAGGCCGTCAAGCGGGAGCTCCTACAATGAGCAGTTCTTC CASRPSSGSSYNEQFF
TRBJ2-2 TRBD2 TRBV27 14 few TGTGCCAGCCGGGGACTAGCGGGAGTCGGGGAGCTGTTTTTT CASRGLAGVGELFF
TRBJ2-5 TRBD2 TRBV7-2 14 few TGTGCCAGCAGCAATGGACTAGCGAGTGAGACCCAGTACTTC CASSNGLASETQYF
TRBJ2-5 - TRBV5-6 13 - TGTGCCAGCAGCTTCTCTGGGGCGGAGACCCAGTACTTC CASSFSGAETQYF
TRBJ2-5 TRBD1 TRBV7-2 12 few TGTGCCAGCAGCCACAGGGGACAGACCCAGTACTTC CASSHRGQTQYF
TRBJ2-7 - TRBV12-3/TRBV12-4 14 few TGTGCCAGCACCTTCCGACCGAATCTCGCCGAGCAGTACTTC CASTFRPNLAEQYF
TRBJ2-5 - TRBV20-1 15 - TGCAGTGCTAGAGATCTCTTGGAGTCGAGAGAGACCCAGTACTTC CSARDLLESRETQYF
TRBJ2-7 TRBD1 TRBV5-1 14 - TGCGCCAGCAATCTTGCCGGGACAGACTACGAGCAGTACTTC CASNLAGTDYEQYF
TRBJ2-4 TRBD2 TRBV12-3/TRBV12-4 15 - TGTGCCAGCTCCCGGGGGGGACTAGCCAAAAACATTCAGTACTTC CASSRGGLAKNIQYF
TRBJ1-5 - TRBV7-2 15 - TGTGCCAGCAGCTTAGACCGATCGTTAAATCAGCCCCAGCATTTT CASSLDRSLNQPQHF
TRBJ2-5 TRBD2 TRBV6-2/TRBV6-3 18 - TGTGCCAGCAGTGCCATCGGACTAGCGGGGGGGCCGTGGGAGACCCAGTACTTC CASSAIGLAGGPWETQYF
TRBJ2-3 - TRBV9 12 - TGTGCCAGCAGCCCGACGACTAGAACGCAGTATTTT CASSPTTRTQYF
TRBJ2-2 - TRBV7-2 16 - TGTGCCAGCAGCTTAGCGTCCAGGGGCGGCACCGGGGAGCTGTTTTTT CASSLASRGGTGELFF
TRBJ2-1 - TRBV28 12 few TGTGCCAGTAGCCGGGGTCTTTTTGAGCAGTTCTTC CASSRGLFEQFF
TRBJ2-3 - TRBV10-3 15 few TGTGCCATCAGTGCTACGGGGGCGCAAACAGATACGCAGTATTTT CAISATGAQTDTQYF
TRBJ2-5 TRBD2 TRBV6-5 16 - TGTGCCAGCAGTTACCTCCAGCGGGGTGCTCAAGAGACCCAGTACTTC CASSYLQRGAQETQYF
TRBJ2-3 TRBD1 TRBV27 14 few TGTGCCAGCTGCTCCCAGACAGGGTGGGATACGCAGTATTTT CASCSQTGWDTQYF
TRBJ2-5 TRBD2 TRBV10-3 14 - TGTGCCATCAGTGTTGGAACTAGCGACGAGACCCAGTACTTC CAISVGTSDETQYF
TRBJ2-1 - TRBV4-1 14 - TGCGCCAGCAGCCTATCGGGGGTCCGGGATGAGCAGTTCTTC CASSLSGVRDEQFF
TRBJ2-3 - TRBV12-3/TRBV12-4 14 - TGTGCCAGCATTTCGGGCGGGAGCACAGATACGCAGTATTTT CASISGGSTDTQYF
TRBJ2-7 TRBD2 TRBV2 14 - TGTGCCAGCATCGGACTAGCGGGAGTCCACGAGCAGTACTTC CASIGLAGVHEQYF
TRBJ2-2 - TRBV5-1 17 - TGCGCCAGCAGCTTCCGACCCGGGACAACGAACACCGGGGAGCTGTTTTTT CASSFRPGTTNTGELFF
TRBJ2-5 - TRBV5-6 14 few TGTGCCAGCAGCTTTGGGGGGCGGTCAGAGACCCAGTACTTC CASSFGGRSETQYF
TRBJ2-7 - TRBV30 17 - TGTGCCTGGAGTGGCGTGGGAACAGGCCGGACAAGGATGGAGCAGTACTTC CAWSGVGTGRTRMEQYF
TRBJ2-1 TRBD2 TRBV2 13 - TGTGCCAGGAGGAGCGGGGAGTACAATGAGCAGTTCTTC CARRSGEYNEQFF
TRBJ2-3 - TRBV7-2 13 few TGTGCCAGCAGCTTGGGTATCACAGATACGCAGTATTTT CASSLGITDTQYF
TRBJ2-7 - TRBV4-2 15 - TGTGCCAGCAGCAGGGGGGTGGAGGCCTCCTACGAGCAGTACTTC CASSRGVEASYEQYF
TRBJ1-2 TRBD1 TRBV4-2 15 many TGTGCCAGCAGCCAAGGCCGGGACAGGGGCGTTGGCTACACCTTC CASSQGRDRGVGYTF